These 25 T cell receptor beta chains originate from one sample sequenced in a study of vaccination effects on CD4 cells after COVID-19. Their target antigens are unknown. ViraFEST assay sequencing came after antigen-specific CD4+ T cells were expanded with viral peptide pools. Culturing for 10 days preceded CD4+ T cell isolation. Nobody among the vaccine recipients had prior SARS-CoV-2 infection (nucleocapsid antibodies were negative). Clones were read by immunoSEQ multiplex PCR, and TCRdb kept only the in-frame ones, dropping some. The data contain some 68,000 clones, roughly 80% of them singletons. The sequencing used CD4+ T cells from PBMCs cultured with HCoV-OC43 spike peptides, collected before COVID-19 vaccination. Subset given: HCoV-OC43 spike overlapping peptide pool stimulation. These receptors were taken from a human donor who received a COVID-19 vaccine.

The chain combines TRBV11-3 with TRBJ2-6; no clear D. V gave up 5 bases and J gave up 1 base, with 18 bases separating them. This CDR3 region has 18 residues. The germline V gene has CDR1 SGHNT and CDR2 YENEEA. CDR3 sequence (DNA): TGTGCCAGCAGCAAGGGCGACTCCCCGGTTTCTGGGGCCAACGTCCTGACTTTC. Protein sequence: CASSKGDSPVSGANVLTF.

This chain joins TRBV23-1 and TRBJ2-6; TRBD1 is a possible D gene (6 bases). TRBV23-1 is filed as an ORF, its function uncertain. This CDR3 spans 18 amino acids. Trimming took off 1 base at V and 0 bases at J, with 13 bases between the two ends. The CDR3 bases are TGCGCCAGCAGTCAATGTGGCGAGGGGGACTCTGGGGCCAACGTCCTGACTTTC. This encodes CASSQCGEGDSGANVLTF.

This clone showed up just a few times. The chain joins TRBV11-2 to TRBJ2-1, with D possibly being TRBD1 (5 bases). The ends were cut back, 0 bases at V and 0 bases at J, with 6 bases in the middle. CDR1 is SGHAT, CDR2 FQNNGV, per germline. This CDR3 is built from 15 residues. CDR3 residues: CASSLDRDSYNEQFF. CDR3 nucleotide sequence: TGTGCCAGCAGCTTAGACAGGGACTCCTACAATGAGCAGTTCTTC.

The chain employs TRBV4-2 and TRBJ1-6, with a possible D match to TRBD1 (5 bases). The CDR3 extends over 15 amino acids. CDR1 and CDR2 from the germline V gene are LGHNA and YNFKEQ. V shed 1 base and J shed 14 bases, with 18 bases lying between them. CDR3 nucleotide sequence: TGTGCCAGCAGCCAAGGTGTCGTCCGGGACTTCTCCCTCCACTTT. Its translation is CASSQGVVRDFSLHF.

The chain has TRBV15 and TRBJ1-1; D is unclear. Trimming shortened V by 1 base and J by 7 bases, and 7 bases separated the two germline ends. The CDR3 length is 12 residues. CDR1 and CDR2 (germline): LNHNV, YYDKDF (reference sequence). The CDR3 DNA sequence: TGTGCCACCAGCAGAGCTTGGAGTGAAGCTTTCTTT. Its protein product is CATSRAWSEAFF.

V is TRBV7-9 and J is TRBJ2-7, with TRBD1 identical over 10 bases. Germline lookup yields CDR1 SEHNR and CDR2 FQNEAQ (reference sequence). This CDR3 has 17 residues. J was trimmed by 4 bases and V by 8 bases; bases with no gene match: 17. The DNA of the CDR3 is TGTGCCAGCGGGACAGGGGAAGAAATTTTAAAGGGTTACGAGCAGTACGTC. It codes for CASGTGEEILKGYEQYV.

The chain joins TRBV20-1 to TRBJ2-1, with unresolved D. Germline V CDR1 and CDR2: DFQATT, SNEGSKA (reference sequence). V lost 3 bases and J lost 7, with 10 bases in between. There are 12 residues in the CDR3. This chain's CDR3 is CSASRESNEQFF. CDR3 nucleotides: TGCAGTGCTAGTCGAGAATCGAATGAGCAGTTCTTC.

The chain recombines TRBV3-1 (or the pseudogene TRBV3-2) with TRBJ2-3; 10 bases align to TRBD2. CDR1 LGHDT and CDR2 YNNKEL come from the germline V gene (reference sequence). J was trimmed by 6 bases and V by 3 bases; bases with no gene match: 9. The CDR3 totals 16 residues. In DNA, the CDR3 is TGTGCCAGCAGCCAGTACACTAGCGGGGCGGCTGATACGCAGTATTTT. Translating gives CASSQYTSGAADTQYF.

The chain's CDR3 is CASSEITGSGGELFF. The CDR3 DNA reads TGTGCCAGCAGTGAGATTACAGGGTCAGGCGGGGAGCTGTTTTTT. The gene calls are TRBV2 and TRBJ2-2; TRBD1 might be the D (6 bases). V was clipped by 3 bases and J by 7 bases, with 15 bases between them. CDR3 length: 15 residues. The germline V gene encodes CDR1 SNHLY and CDR2 FYNNEI.

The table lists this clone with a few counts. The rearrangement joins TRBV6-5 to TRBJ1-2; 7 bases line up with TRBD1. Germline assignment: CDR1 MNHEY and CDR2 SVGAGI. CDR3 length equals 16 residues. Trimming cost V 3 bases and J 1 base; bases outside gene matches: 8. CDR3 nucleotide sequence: TGTGCCAGCAGTTATCAACAGGGGACTTATAACTATGGCTACACCTTC. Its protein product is CASSYQQGTYNYGYTF.

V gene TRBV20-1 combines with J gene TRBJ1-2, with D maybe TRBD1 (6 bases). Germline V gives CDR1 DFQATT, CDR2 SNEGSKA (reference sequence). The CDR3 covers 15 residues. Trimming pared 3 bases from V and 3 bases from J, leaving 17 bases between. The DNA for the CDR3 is TGCAGTGCTAGTCGGCAGGGGCGAGTTGACTATGGCTACACCTTC. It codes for CSASRQGRVDYGYTF.

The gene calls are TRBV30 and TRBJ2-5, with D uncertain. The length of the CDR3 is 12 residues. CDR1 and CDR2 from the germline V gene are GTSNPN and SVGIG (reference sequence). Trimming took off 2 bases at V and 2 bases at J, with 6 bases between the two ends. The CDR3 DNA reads TGTGCCTGGAGTCGAGGACAAGAGACCCAGTACTTC. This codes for CAWSRGQETQYF.

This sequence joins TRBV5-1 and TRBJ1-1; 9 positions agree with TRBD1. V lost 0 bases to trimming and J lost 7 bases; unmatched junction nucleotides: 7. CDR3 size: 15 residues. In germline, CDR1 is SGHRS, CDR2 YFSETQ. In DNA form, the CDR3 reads TGCGCCAGCAGCTTGGCCTTGGACAGGGGCCTTGAAGCTTTCTTT. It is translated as CASSLALDRGLEAFF.

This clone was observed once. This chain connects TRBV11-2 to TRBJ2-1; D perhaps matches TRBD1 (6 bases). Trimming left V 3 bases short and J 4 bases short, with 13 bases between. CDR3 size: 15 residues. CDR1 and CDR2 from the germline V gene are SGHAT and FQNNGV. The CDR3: CASSFAGARYNEQFF. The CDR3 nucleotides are TGTGCCAGCAGCTTTGCAGGGGCCAGGTACAATGAGCAGTTCTTC.

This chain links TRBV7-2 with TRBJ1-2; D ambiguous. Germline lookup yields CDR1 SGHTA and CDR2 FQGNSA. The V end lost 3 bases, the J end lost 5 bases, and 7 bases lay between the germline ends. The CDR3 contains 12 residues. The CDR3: CASSFHGYGYTF. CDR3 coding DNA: TGTGCCAGCAGCTTTCACGGGTATGGCTACACCTTC.

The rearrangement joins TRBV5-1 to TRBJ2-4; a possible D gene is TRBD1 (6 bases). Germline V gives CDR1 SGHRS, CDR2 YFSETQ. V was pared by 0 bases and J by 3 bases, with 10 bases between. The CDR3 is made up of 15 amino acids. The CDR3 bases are TGCGCCAGCAGCTTGGCCCCGGGACACAAAAACATTCAGTACTTC. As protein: CASSLAPGHKNIQYF.

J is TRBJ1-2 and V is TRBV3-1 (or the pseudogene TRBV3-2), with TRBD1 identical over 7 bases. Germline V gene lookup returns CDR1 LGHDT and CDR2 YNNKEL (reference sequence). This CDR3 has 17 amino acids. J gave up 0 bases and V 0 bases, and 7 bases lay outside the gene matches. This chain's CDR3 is CASSQDGRGIANYGYTF. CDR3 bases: TGTGCCAGCAGCCAAGATGGCAGGGGGATTGCTAACTATGGCTACACCTTC.

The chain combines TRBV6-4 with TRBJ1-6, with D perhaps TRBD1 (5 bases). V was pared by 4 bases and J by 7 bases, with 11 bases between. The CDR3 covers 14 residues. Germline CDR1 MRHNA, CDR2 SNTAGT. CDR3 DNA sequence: TGTGCCAGCAGTGTGGGGGTAGGCAATTCACCCCTCCACTTT. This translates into CASSVGVGNSPLHF.

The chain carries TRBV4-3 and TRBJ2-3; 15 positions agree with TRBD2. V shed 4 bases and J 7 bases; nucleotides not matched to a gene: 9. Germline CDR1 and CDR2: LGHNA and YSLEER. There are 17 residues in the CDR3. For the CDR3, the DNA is TGCGCCAGCAGCCGCACTCGGACTAGCGGGGGGGCCAATACGCAGTATTTT. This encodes CASSRTRTSGGANTQYF.

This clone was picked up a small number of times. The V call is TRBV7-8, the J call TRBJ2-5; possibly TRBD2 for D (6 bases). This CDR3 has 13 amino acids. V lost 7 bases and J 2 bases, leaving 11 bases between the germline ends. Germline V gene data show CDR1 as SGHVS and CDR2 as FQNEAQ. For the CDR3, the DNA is TGTGCCAGCACCCCTGGAGGGCAAGAGACCCAGTACTTC. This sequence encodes CASTPGGQETQYF.

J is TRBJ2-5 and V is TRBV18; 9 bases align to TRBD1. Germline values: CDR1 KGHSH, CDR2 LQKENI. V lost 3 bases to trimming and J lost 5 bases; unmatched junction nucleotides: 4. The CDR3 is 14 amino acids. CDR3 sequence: CASSPGQGYETQYF. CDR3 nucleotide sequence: TGTGCCAGCTCACCGGGACAGGGATACGAGACCCAGTACTTC.

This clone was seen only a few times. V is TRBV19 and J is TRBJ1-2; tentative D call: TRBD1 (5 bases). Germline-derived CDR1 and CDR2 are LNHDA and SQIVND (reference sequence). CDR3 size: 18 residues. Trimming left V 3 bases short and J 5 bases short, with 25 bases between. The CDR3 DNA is TGTGCCAGTAGTATCAGTATCGGGGGGATTCTTTCTGGGTATGGCTACACCTTC. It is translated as CASSISIGGILSGYGYTF.

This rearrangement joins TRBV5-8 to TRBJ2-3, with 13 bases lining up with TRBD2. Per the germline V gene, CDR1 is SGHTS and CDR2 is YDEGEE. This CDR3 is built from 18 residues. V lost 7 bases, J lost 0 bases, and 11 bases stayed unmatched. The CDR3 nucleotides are TGTGCCAGCCCCGAGGGACTAGCGGGGTCCCGAAGCACAGATACGCAGTATTTT. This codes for CASPEGLAGSRSTDTQYF.

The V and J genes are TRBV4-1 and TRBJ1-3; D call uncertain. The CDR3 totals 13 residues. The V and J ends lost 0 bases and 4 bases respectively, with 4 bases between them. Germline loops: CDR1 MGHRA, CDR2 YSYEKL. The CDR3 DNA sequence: TGCGCCAGCAGCCAAGACCGAGGAAACACCATATATTTT. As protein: CASSQDRGNTIYF.

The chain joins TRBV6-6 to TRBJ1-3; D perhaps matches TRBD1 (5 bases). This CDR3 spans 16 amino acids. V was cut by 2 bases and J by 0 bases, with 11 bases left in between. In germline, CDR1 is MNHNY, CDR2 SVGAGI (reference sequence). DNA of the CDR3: TGTGCCAGCAGTTACGCACAGGCTAGCTCTGGAAACACCATATATTTT. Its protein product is CASSYAQASSGNTIYF.